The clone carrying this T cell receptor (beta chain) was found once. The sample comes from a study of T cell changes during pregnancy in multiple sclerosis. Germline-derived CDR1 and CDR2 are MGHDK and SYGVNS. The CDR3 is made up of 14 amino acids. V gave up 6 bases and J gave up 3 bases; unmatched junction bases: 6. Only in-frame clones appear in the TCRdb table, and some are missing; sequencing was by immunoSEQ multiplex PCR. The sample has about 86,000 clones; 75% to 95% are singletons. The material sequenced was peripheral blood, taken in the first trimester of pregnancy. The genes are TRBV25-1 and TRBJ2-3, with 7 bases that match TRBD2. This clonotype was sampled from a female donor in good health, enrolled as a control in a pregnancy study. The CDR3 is CASSRWGGTDTQYF. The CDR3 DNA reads TGTGCCAGCAGCAGATGGGGGGGAACAGATACGCAGTATTTT.